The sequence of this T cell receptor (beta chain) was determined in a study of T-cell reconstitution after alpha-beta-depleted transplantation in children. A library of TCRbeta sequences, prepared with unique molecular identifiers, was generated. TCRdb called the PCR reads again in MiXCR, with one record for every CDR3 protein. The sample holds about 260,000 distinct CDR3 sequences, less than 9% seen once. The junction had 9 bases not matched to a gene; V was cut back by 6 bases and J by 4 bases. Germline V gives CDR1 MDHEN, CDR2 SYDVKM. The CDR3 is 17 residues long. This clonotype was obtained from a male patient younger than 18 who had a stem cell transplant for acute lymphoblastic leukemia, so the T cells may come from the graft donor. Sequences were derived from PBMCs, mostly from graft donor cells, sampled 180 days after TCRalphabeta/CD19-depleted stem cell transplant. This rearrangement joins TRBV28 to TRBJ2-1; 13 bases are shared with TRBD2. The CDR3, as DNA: TGTGCCAGCAGCCACTCCCCGGGACTAGCGGGATACAATGAGCAGTTCTTC. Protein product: CASSHSPGLAGYNEQFF.